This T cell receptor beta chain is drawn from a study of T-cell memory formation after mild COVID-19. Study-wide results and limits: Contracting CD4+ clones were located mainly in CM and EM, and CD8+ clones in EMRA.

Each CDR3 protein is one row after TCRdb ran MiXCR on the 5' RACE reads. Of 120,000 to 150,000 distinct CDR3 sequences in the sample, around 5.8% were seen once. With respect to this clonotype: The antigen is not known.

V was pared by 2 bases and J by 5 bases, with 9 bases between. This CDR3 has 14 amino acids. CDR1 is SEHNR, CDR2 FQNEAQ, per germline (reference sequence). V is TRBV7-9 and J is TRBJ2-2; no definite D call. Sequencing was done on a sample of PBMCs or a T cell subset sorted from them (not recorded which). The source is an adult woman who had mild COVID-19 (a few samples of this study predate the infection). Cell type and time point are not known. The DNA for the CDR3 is TGTGCCAGCAGCTTATGGCCCTTTACCGGGGAGCTGTTTTTT. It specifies CASSLWPFTGELFF.